This is a list of T cell receptor beta chains from one sample in a study of identical twins. Each CDR3 protein is one row after TCRdb ran MiXCR on the 5' RACE reads. The sample includes hundreds of thousands of distinct CDR3 sequences, more than 6.5% of them seen just once. The same specimen was also included in a second study, on yellow fever vaccine responses in identical twins.

The specimen sequenced was PBMCs. The receptor source for this set is a woman aged 18 to 35 in good health. CDR3s include the opening cysteine and the closing phenylalanine or tryptophan. The D gene is left open where the match is weak. Where a row states a size, it is once, few, many or the class of an expanded clone; other rows omit it.

D gene	V gene	clone size	J gene	CDR3 protein	CDR3 DNA
TRBD2	TRBV12-3/TRBV12-4	NA	TRBJ2-1	CASSHPKGLAVHNEQFF	TGTGCCAGCAGCCACCCTAAAGGACTAGCGGTGCATAATGAGCAGTTCTTC
NA	TRBV29-1	many	TRBJ1-1	CSVEAPGLMNTEAFF	TGCAGCGTTGAGGCGCCGGGACTGATGAACACTGAAGCTTTCTTT
NA	TRBV4-2	many	TRBJ2-3	CAQKTRGSDTQYF	TGTGCCCAAAAGACTCGGGGCTCGGATACGCAGTATTTT
TRBD2	TRBV20-1	NA	TRBJ2-7	CSARRGGRSEQYF	TGCAGTGCTAGACGCGGGGGGAGGAGCGAGCAGTACTTC
NA	TRBV9	NA	TRBJ2-1	CASSVGNRENEQFF	TGTGCCAGCAGCGTAGGGAACCGGGAGAATGAGCAGTTCTTC
NA	TRBV7-9	NA	TRBJ2-2	CASSPGLSGAGELFF	TGTGCCAGCAGCCCCGGCCTAAGTGGGGCCGGGGAGCTGTTTTTT
NA	TRBV6-5	few	TRBJ1-1	CASKFLGGEAFF	TGTGCCAGCAAATTCCTGGGGGGGGAAGCTTTCTTT
NA	TRBV20-1	NA	TRBJ2-1	CSASPIYEQFF	TGCAGTGCTAGTCCCATCTATGAGCAGTTCTTC
NA	TRBV27	NA	TRBJ1-5	CASSKSAYNQPQHF	TGTGCCAGCAGCAAATCAGCCTACAATCAGCCCCAGCATTTT
TRBD1	TRBV29-1	many	TRBJ2-2	CSVGQATGELFF	TGCAGCGTCGGACAGGCCACCGGGGAGCTGTTTTTT
NA	TRBV12-3/TRBV12-4	NA	TRBJ2-7	CASSPFFYEQYF	TGTGCCAGCAGTCCTTTTTTCTACGAGCAGTACTTC
NA	TRBV7-6	few	TRBJ2-7	CASSTGTQVYEQYF	TGTGCCAGCAGCACAGGGACACAGGTCTACGAGCAGTACTTC
NA	TRBV7-8	few	TRBJ1-5	CASSSGRGMQPQHF	TGTGCCAGCAGCTCCGGACGCGGTATGCAGCCCCAGCATTTT
TRBD1	TRBV5-1	NA	TRBJ2-1	CASTRDRGGDEQFF	TGCGCCAGCACCCGGGACAGGGGTGGCGATGAGCAGTTCTTC
TRBD2	TRBV4-1	NA	TRBJ2-5	CASSQSLAGVGEETQYF	TGCGCCAGCAGCCAATCGCTAGCGGGAGTAGGAGAAGAGACCCAGTACTTC
NA	TRBV20-1	many	TRBJ2-2	CSARDSLNTGELFF	TGCAGTGCTAGGGACAGTTTGAACACCGGGGAGCTGTTTTTT
TRBD1	TRBV28	once	TRBJ2-7	CASQIGTGGPYEQYF	TGTGCCAGCCAGATCGGGACAGGGGGGCCCTACGAGCAGTACTTC
TRBD1	TRBV10-3	few	TRBJ2-3	CAISESTGGRGTQYF	TGTGCCATCAGTGAGTCTACAGGGGGCAGAGGGACGCAGTATTTT
NA	TRBV6-1	many	TRBJ2-7	CASSPGTDYHEQYF	TGTGCCAGCAGTCCAGGAACCGACTACCACGAGCAGTACTTC
NA	TRBV10-3	few	TRBJ2-1	CAISESGGGNEQFF	TGTGCCATCAGTGAGTCAGGAGGGGGCAATGAGCAGTTCTTC
TRBD2	TRBV5-6	NA	TRBJ2-7	CASSPTSGGKRGEQYF	TGTGCCAGCAGCCCGACTAGCGGGGGGAAGCGGGGCGAGCAGTACTTC
NA	TRBV29-1	few	TRBJ2-1	CSVGGYNNEQFF	TGCAGCGTTGGTGGGTACAACAATGAGCAGTTCTTC
TRBD1	TRBV18	NA	TRBJ2-7	CASSPQGLGQGDEQYF	TGTGCCAGCTCACCGCAGGGGCTGGGACAGGGAGACGAGCAGTACTTC
NA	TRBV29-1	few	TRBJ2-1	CSVEGAGEQFF	TGCAGCGTTGAAGGAGCGGGTGAGCAGTTCTTC
NA	TRBV5-1	few	TRBJ2-7	CASSLESEQYF	TGCGCCAGCAGCTTGGAAAGCGAGCAGTACTTC
TRBD2	TRBV27	NA	TRBJ2-5	CASSLLAGGYQETQYF	TGTGCCAGCAGTTTATTGGCGGGAGGGTACCAAGAGACCCAGTACTTC
TRBD1	TRBV11-2	many	TRBJ2-5	CASSLVPTGGLGQETQYF	TGTGCCAGCAGCTTAGTTCCGACAGGGGGCCTGGGCCAAGAGACCCAGTACTTC
NA	TRBV6-1	NA	TRBJ2-4	CASSPGSVGKNIQYF	TGTGCCAGCAGCCCCGGGTCCGTGGGCAAAAACATTCAGTACTTC
NA	TRBV4-3	many	TRBJ1-2	CASSQSRTEGGYTF	TGCGCCAGCAGCCAATCGAGGACAGAGGGTGGCTACACCTTC
NA	TRBV3-1	NA	TRBJ2-2	CASSQVSGVNTGELFF	TGTGCCAGCAGCCAAGTATCCGGGGTGAACACCGGGGAGCTGTTTTTT
TRBD1	TRBV28	few	TRBJ1-1	CASSLPDRGLAEAFF	TGTGCCAGCAGTTTGCCTGACAGGGGGTTGGCCGAAGCTTTCTTT
TRBD2	TRBV14	NA	TRBJ2-5	CASSQDRFFGLAGQETQYF	TGTGCCAGCAGCCAAGATCGTTTTTTCGGACTAGCGGGGCAAGAGACCCAGTACTTC
TRBD1	TRBV7-6	few	TRBJ1-6	CASSLFGQGGSPLHF	TGTGCCAGCAGCCTCTTCGGACAGGGAGGATCACCCCTCCACTTT
NA	TRBV28	few	TRBJ2-2	CATETANTGELFF	TGTGCCACCGAGACAGCGAACACCGGGGAGCTGTTTTTT
TRBD2	TRBV28	NA	TRBJ2-1	CASRLLAGEGNEQFF	TGTGCCAGCAGGCTACTAGCGGGAGAAGGCAATGAGCAGTTCTTC
TRBD2	TRBV11-3	few	TRBJ2-5	CASSWMTSGKGKTQYF	TGTGCCAGCAGTTGGATGACTAGCGGGAAAGGAAAGACCCAGTACTTC
NA	TRBV10-3	NA	TRBJ2-5	CAISERGTGPQETQYF	TGTGCCATCAGTGAGAGGGGAACTGGCCCCCAAGAGACCCAGTACTTC
TRBD1	TRBV9	NA	TRBJ2-7	CASSPGQGHGNYEQYF	TGTGCCAGCAGCCCTGGACAGGGTCACGGGAACTACGAGCAGTACTTC
NA	TRBV7-6	few	TRBJ2-5	CASSFRVGETQYF	TGTGCCAGCAGCTTCAGGGTTGGAGAGACCCAGTACTTC
NA	TRBV29-1	few	TRBJ1-2	CSGYSGTDNYGYTF	TGCAGCGGATATAGCGGTACCGATAACTATGGCTACACCTTC
TRBD1	TRBV5-6	NA	TRBJ1-2	CASTLGLGQGASRWYGYTF	TGTGCCAGCACCTTGGGGTTGGGACAGGGCGCCTCAAGATGGTATGGCTACACCTTC
TRBD2	TRBV6-1	NA	TRBJ2-1	CASRLVAGTHNEQFF	TGTGCCAGCAGACTAGTAGCGGGCACTCACAATGAGCAGTTCTTC
NA	TRBV6-5	NA	TRBJ2-7	CASSYSSGYYEQYF	TGTGCCAGCAGTTACTCGTCAGGCTACTACGAGCAGTACTTC
TRBD2	TRBV24-1	few	TRBJ2-1	CATDGGGPNEQFF	TGTGCCACGGACGGGGGGGGCCCCAATGAGCAGTTCTTC
TRBD1	TRBV20-1	NA	TRBJ1-2	CSAAQGGGDYGYTF	TGCAGTGCGGCCCAGGGAGGGGGCGACTATGGCTACACCTTC
NA	TRBV12-3/TRBV12-4	NA	TRBJ2-1	CASSLFGGQYNEQFF	TGTGCCAGCAGTTTATTTGGCGGGCAGTACAATGAGCAGTTCTTC
NA	TRBV7-3	many	TRBJ2-1	CASSPTLDRNEQFF	TGTGCCAGCAGCCCCACCCTAGACAGGAATGAGCAGTTCTTC
NA	TRBV20-1	NA	TRBJ2-2	CSARDVGVGSNAGELFF	TGCAGTGCTAGAGATGTGGGGGTCGGCTCGAACGCCGGGGAGCTGTTTTTT
NA	TRBV5-1	many	TRBJ2-1	CASSLGQDNEQFF	TGCGCCAGCAGCTTGGGACAAGACAATGAGCAGTTCTTC
NA	TRBV5-1	NA	TRBJ2-3	CASSLDGDYTDTQYF	TGCGCCAGCAGCTTGGATGGGGATTACACAGATACGCAGTATTTT
TRBD1	TRBV27	NA	TRBJ2-6	CASSSRDRGVSGANVLTF	TGTGCCAGCAGTTCCCGGGACAGGGGGGTCTCTGGGGCCAACGTCCTGACTTTC
TRBD1	TRBV3-1	few	TRBJ1-2	CASSPSTWTGPFYGYTF	TGTGCCAGCAGCCCCTCCACCTGGACAGGGCCTTTCTATGGCTACACCTTC
NA	TRBV7-6	many	TRBJ2-2	CASSFPGGELFF	TGTGCCAGCAGCTTTCCTGGCGGGGAGCTGTTTTTT
TRBD1	TRBV10-1	few	TRBJ2-7	CASTTGTGYEQYF	TGCGCCAGCACCACCGGGACAGGGTACGAGCAGTACTTC
TRBD2	TRBV7-2	few	TRBJ2-7	CASKTGGSSYEQYF	TGTGCCAGCAAGACGGGCGGGAGCTCCTACGAGCAGTACTTC
TRBD2	TRBV24-1	few	TRBJ2-1	CATSRLAEPNEQFF	TGTGCCACCAGTCGCCTAGCGGAGCCCAATGAGCAGTTCTTC
NA	TRBV20-1	few	TRBJ1-5	CSGGGGSNQPQHF	TGCAGTGGGGGTGGAGGGAGCAATCAGCCCCAGCATTTT